This T cell receptor beta chain was retrieved from a study of CD8 T cells in ankylosing spondylitis. Overall study findings and caveats: Apparently characteristic of ankylosing spondylitis blood was a TCR beta motif (eight highly homologous variants). Previous work reported some of these motif variants in the synovial fluid and blood of reactive arthritis.

Details on this clonotype: Its cognate antigen is unknown.

TCRdb itself ran the 5' RACE reads through MiXCR, one entry per CDR3 protein. This table holds roughly 670,000 distinct CDR3 sequences, 15% to 20% found once. CDR3 size: 14 residues. The germline CDR1 and CDR2 sequences are SEHNR and FQNEAQ (reference sequence). Trimming cost V 5 bases and J 0 bases, with 10 bases left between them. The rearrangement joins TRBV7-9 to TRBJ1-2; D ambiguous. Sequenced material: blood, either unsorted or a sorted T cell fraction (not recorded which). The TCR was taken from a male donor with ankylosing spondylitis. The CDR3 loop is CASSLQNANYGYTF. CDR3 nucleotides: TGTGCCAGCAGCCTTCAGAATGCTAACTATGGCTACACCTTC.